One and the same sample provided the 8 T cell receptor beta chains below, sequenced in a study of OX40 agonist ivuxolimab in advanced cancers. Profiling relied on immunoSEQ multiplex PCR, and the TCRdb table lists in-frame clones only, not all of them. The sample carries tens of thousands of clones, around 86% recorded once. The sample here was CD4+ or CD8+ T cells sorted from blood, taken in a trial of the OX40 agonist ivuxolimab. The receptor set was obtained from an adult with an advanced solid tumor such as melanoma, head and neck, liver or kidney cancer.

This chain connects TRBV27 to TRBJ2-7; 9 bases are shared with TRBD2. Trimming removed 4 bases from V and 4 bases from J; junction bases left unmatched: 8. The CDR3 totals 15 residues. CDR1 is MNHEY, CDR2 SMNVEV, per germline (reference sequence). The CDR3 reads CASSSPSGAKYEQYF. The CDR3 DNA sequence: TGTGCCAGCAGTTCGCCTAGCGGGGCGAAATACGAGCAGTACTTC.

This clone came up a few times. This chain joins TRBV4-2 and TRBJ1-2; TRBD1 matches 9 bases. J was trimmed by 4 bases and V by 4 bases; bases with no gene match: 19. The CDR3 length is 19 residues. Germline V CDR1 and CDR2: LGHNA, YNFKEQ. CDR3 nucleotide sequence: TGTGCCAGCAGCCCTACCTACCGAGGGGGACAGGGAACGTCCTATGGCTACACCTTC. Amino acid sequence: CASSPTYRGGQGTSYGYTF.

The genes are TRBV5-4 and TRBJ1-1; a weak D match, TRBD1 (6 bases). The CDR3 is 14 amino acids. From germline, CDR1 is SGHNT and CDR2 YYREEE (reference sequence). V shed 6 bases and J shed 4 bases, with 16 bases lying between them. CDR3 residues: CASTPGVGSTEAFF. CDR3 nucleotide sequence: TGTGCCAGCACCCCAGGGGTGGGGAGCACTGAAGCTTTCTTT. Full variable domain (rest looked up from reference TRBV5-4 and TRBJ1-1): ETGVTQSPTHLIKTRGQQVTLRCSSQSGHNTVSWYQQALGQGPQFIFQYYREEENGRGNFPPRFSGLQFPNYSSELNVNALELDDSALYLCASTPGVGSTEAFFGQGTRLTVV.

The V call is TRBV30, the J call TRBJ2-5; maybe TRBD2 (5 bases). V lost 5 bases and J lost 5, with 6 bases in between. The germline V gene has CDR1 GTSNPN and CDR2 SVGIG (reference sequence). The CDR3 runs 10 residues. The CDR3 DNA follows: TGTGCCTGGTCGGGGGAGACCCAGTACTTC. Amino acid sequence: CAWSGETQYF.

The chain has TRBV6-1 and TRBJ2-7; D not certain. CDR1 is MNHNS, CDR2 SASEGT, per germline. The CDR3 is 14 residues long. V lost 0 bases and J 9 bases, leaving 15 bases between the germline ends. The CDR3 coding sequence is TGTGCCAGCAGTGAAGCGGTCAGGTTATTGGCGCAGTACGTC. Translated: CASSEAVRLLAQYV.

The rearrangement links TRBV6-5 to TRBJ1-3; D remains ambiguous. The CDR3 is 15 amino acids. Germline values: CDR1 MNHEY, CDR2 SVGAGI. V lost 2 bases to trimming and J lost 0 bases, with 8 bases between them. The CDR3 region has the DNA TGTGCCAGCAGTTACGCGCACCTCTCTGGAAACACCATATATTTT. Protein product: CASSYAHLSGNTIYF.

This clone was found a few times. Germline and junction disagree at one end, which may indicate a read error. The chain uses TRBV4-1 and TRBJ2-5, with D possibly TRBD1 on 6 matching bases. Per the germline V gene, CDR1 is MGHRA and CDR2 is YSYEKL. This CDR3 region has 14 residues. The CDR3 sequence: CASSLSGVQEAQYF. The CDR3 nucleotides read TGCGCCAGCAGCCTTTCAGGGGTCCAAGAGGCCCAGTACTTC.

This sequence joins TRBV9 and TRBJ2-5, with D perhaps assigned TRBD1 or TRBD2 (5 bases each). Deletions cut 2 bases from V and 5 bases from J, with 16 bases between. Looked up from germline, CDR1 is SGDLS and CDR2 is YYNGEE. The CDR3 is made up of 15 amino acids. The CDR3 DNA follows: TGTGCCAGCAGCGTGGGGACGGCCCCTGCGGAGACCCAGTACTTC. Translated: CASSVGTAPAETQYF.